These T cell receptor beta chains were read from a single sample in a study of CD8 T cells in ankylosing spondylitis. TCRdb re-derived calls from the 5' RACE reads in MiXCR, one entry per CDR3 protein. Here the sample spans under 450,000 distinct CDR3 sequences, more than 15% being singletons. Sequencing was done on a sample of blood, either unsorted or a sorted T cell fraction (not recorded which). These receptors were collected from a male donor with ankylosing spondylitis. Both conserved end residues are part of each CDR3. D genes are given only for firm matches. Expanded clones are given a class, and other clones once, few, many or no size at all.

v_call: TRBV6-2/TRBV6-3; clone_size: few; j_call: TRBJ1-5; d_call: -; cdr3_aa: CASADSNQPQHF; cdr3_nt: TGTGCCAGCGCAGATAGCAATCAGCCCCAGCATTTT
v_call: TRBV21-1; clone_size: once; j_call: TRBJ2-3; d_call: -; cdr3_aa: CASSTGQGSDTQYF; cdr3_nt: TGTGCCAGCAGCACTGGACAGGGGTCAGATACGCAGTATTTT
v_call: TRBV5-1; clone_size: many; j_call: TRBJ1-2; d_call: TRBD1; cdr3_aa: CASRPGQGDGYTF; cdr3_nt: TGCGCCAGCCGACCCGGACAGGGCGATGGCTACACCTTC
v_call: TRBV2; clone_size: -; j_call: TRBJ1-5; d_call: -; cdr3_aa: CASSEDTGLNQPQHF; cdr3_nt: TGTGCCAGCAGTGAAGATACGGGTCTCAATCAGCCCCAGCATTTT
v_call: TRBV6-1; clone_size: -; j_call: TRBJ1-1; d_call: TRBD1; cdr3_aa: CASSHQDRATEAFF; cdr3_nt: TGTGCCAGCAGCCACCAGGACAGGGCCACTGAAGCTTTCTTT
v_call: TRBV24-1; clone_size: -; j_call: TRBJ1-6; d_call: -; cdr3_aa: CATNATENSPLHF; cdr3_nt: TGTGCCACCAATGCCACAGAGAATTCACCCCTCCACTTT
v_call: TRBV12-3/TRBV12-4; clone_size: many; j_call: TRBJ1-1; d_call: -; cdr3_aa: CATADSLNTEAFF; cdr3_nt: TGTGCCACCGCGGACAGCCTGAACACTGAAGCTTTCTTT
v_call: TRBV21-1; clone_size: -; j_call: TRBJ2-1; d_call: -; cdr3_aa: CASSKVAPGLPTGHNEQFF; cdr3_nt: TGTGCCAGCAGCAAAGTGGCCCCGGGACTCCCGACGGGACACAATGAGCAGTTCTTC
v_call: TRBV5-8; clone_size: few; j_call: TRBJ1-5; d_call: -; cdr3_aa: CASSPPTYQPQHF; cdr3_nt: TGTGCCAGCAGCCCACCCACTTATCAGCCCCAGCATTTT
v_call: TRBV6-1; clone_size: -; j_call: TRBJ2-7; d_call: -; cdr3_aa: CASSEGQFKYEQYF; cdr3_nt: TGTGCCAGCAGTGAAGGGCAGTTCAAGTACGAGCAGTACTTC
v_call: TRBV7-9; clone_size: few; j_call: TRBJ1-5; d_call: -; cdr3_aa: CASSLTGHNQPQHF; cdr3_nt: TGTGCCAGCAGCCTCACAGGCCACAATCAGCCCCAGCATTTT
v_call: TRBV7-2; clone_size: -; j_call: TRBJ2-3; d_call: -; cdr3_aa: CASSHLTDTQYF; cdr3_nt: TGTGCCAGCAGCCATCTTACAGATACGCAGTATTTT
v_call: TRBV15; clone_size: -; j_call: TRBJ1-3; d_call: TRBD1; cdr3_aa: CATSRGDRGYGNTIYF; cdr3_nt: TGTGCCACCAGCAGAGGGGACAGGGGTTACGGAAACACCATATATTTT
v_call: TRBV5-1; clone_size: many; j_call: TRBJ2-7; d_call: TRBD2; cdr3_aa: CASSLEVGLAGVDF; cdr3_nt: TGCGCCAGCAGCTTGGAGGTCGGACTAGCGGGAGTCGACTTC
v_call: TRBV6-5; clone_size: few; j_call: TRBJ1-1; d_call: -; cdr3_aa: CASSYSLFPRATEAFF; cdr3_nt: TGTGCCAGCAGTTACTCGCTTTTCCCCAGGGCCACTGAAGCTTTCTTT
v_call: TRBV12-3/TRBV12-4; clone_size: -; j_call: TRBJ2-7; d_call: TRBD1; cdr3_aa: CASSLGATGAPREQYF; cdr3_nt: TGTGCCAGCAGTTTAGGGGCGACAGGGGCCCCTAGAGAGCAGTACTTC
v_call: TRBV29-1; clone_size: few; j_call: TRBJ1-5; d_call: -; cdr3_aa: CSPTPGSNQPQHF; cdr3_nt: TGCAGCCCCACGCCCGGTAGCAATCAGCCCCAGCATTTT
v_call: TRBV2; clone_size: -; j_call: TRBJ2-3; d_call: -; cdr3_aa: CASVAERSTDTQYF; cdr3_nt: TGTGCCAGCGTGGCAGAACGGTCCACAGATACGCAGTATTTT
v_call: TRBV5-1; clone_size: few; j_call: TRBJ1-6; d_call: -; cdr3_aa: CASKGGDNSPLHF; cdr3_nt: TGCGCCAGCAAAGGGGGGGATAATTCACCCCTCCACTTT
v_call: TRBV7-9; clone_size: few; j_call: TRBJ1-1; d_call: -; cdr3_aa: CASSIPINTEAFF; cdr3_nt: TGTGCCAGCAGCATCCCTATTAACACTGAAGCTTTCTTT
v_call: TRBV28; clone_size: few; j_call: TRBJ1-2; d_call: TRBD1; cdr3_aa: CASSTKPGGHGYTF; cdr3_nt: TGTGCCAGCAGTACTAAACCAGGGGGTCACGGCTACACCTTC
v_call: TRBV4-1; clone_size: few; j_call: TRBJ1-1; d_call: TRBD1; cdr3_aa: CASSQADRGYYTEAFF; cdr3_nt: TGCGCCAGCAGCCAAGCTGACAGGGGGTACTACACTGAAGCTTTCTTT
v_call: TRBV3-1; clone_size: -; j_call: TRBJ2-1; d_call: TRBD2; cdr3_aa: CATSLTGTSGKRNEQFF; cdr3_nt: TGTGCCACCAGCCTCACCGGGACTAGCGGGAAACGGAATGAGCAGTTCTTC
v_call: TRBV9; clone_size: few; j_call: TRBJ2-3; d_call: -; cdr3_aa: CASSVGVTDTQYF; cdr3_nt: TGTGCCAGCAGCGTGGGGGTTACAGATACGCAGTATTTT
v_call: TRBV5-1; clone_size: -; j_call: TRBJ2-3; d_call: -; cdr3_aa: CASSLRPSATDTQYF; cdr3_nt: TGCGCCAGCAGCTTGAGGCCTAGCGCCACAGATACGCAGTATTTT
v_call: TRBV24-1; clone_size: few; j_call: TRBJ2-1; d_call: -; cdr3_aa: CATGTGVSSGSRNEQFF; cdr3_nt: TGTGCCACCGGGACAGGGGTTTCTAGCGGGAGTAGGAATGAGCAGTTCTTC
v_call: TRBV5-1; clone_size: few; j_call: TRBJ1-6; d_call: -; cdr3_aa: CASSLLDSQNSPLHF; cdr3_nt: TGCGCCAGCAGCTTGTTGGACAGCCAGAATTCACCCCTCCACTTT
v_call: TRBV3-1; clone_size: -; j_call: TRBJ2-1; d_call: TRBD1; cdr3_aa: CASKSRGQGAADEQFF; cdr3_nt: TGTGCCAGCAAATCTAGGGGGCAGGGGGCAGCCGATGAGCAGTTCTTC
v_call: TRBV3-1; clone_size: -; j_call: TRBJ2-3; d_call: TRBD2; cdr3_aa: CASSQDRGGGKSDTQYF; cdr3_nt: TGTGCCAGCAGCCAAGATAGAGGCGGGGGGAAGTCAGATACGCAGTATTTT
v_call: TRBV5-1; clone_size: -; j_call: TRBJ2-2; d_call: TRBD1; cdr3_aa: CASKTDRVDTGELFF; cdr3_nt: TGCGCCAGCAAAACGGACAGGGTAGACACCGGGGAGCTGTTTTTT
v_call: TRBV6-1; clone_size: -; j_call: TRBJ2-2; d_call: -; cdr3_aa: CASRQKVGTGELFF; cdr3_nt: TGTGCCAGCAGACAAAAAGTGGGGACCGGGGAGCTGTTTTTT
v_call: TRBV6-2/TRBV6-3; clone_size: -; j_call: TRBJ1-1; d_call: -; cdr3_aa: CASTRPGPRAFF; cdr3_nt: TGTGCCAGCACCCGCCCGGGTCCGCGAGCTTTCTTT
v_call: TRBV15; clone_size: few; j_call: TRBJ1-5; d_call: -; cdr3_aa: CATSRVDSKNQPQHF; cdr3_nt: TGTGCCACCAGCAGAGTAGACAGTAAAAATCAGCCCCAGCATTTT
v_call: TRBV12-3/TRBV12-4; clone_size: -; j_call: TRBJ1-1; d_call: TRBD1; cdr3_aa: CASSDSSPGQGTEAFF; cdr3_nt: TGTGCCAGCAGCGATAGTTCACCGGGACAGGGGACTGAAGCTTTCTTT
v_call: TRBV12-3/TRBV12-4; clone_size: few; j_call: TRBJ1-1; d_call: TRBD1; cdr3_aa: CASSSRGGTGLMAEAFF; cdr3_nt: TGTGCCAGCAGTTCAAGGGGGGGGACAGGGCTCATGGCTGAAGCTTTCTTT
v_call: TRBV20-1; clone_size: few; j_call: TRBJ1-2; d_call: -; cdr3_aa: CSARGRAGYTF; cdr3_nt: TGCAGTGCTAGAGGGCGGGCTGGCTACACCTTC
v_call: TRBV5-4; clone_size: many; j_call: TRBJ2-7; d_call: -; cdr3_aa: CASSSGGFPYEQYF; cdr3_nt: TGTGCCAGCAGCTCAGGGGGGTTTCCCTACGAGCAGTACTTC
v_call: TRBV11-2; clone_size: -; j_call: TRBJ2-1; d_call: -; cdr3_aa: CASSQPPSPGSYNEQFF; cdr3_nt: TGTGCCAGCAGCCAACCCCCATCTCCCGGGTCCTACAATGAGCAGTTCTTC
v_call: TRBV4-2; clone_size: few; j_call: TRBJ2-7; d_call: TRBD2; cdr3_aa: CASSQDSASGRTHEQYF; cdr3_nt: TGTGCCAGCAGCCAAGATTCGGCTAGCGGGAGGACTCACGAGCAGTACTTC
v_call: TRBV6-1; clone_size: -; j_call: TRBJ2-7; d_call: -; cdr3_aa: CASSESGSPYEQYF; cdr3_nt: TGTGCCAGCAGTGAATCGGGGAGCCCCTACGAGCAGTACTTC
v_call: TRBV4-1; clone_size: few; j_call: TRBJ2-3; d_call: -; cdr3_aa: CASSQERTTSTDTQYF; cdr3_nt: TGCGCCAGCAGCCAAGAAAGGACAACCAGCACAGATACGCAGTATTTT
v_call: TRBV20-1; clone_size: many; j_call: TRBJ2-4; d_call: TRBD1; cdr3_aa: CSAGPGGGNIQYF; cdr3_nt: TGCAGTGCTGGGCCAGGGGGCGGGAACATTCAGTACTTC
v_call: TRBV28; clone_size: -; j_call: TRBJ2-5; d_call: TRBD1; cdr3_aa: CASSQLEGGAETQYF; cdr3_nt: TGTGCCAGCAGCCAGTTAGAAGGGGGCGCTGAGACCCAGTACTTC
v_call: TRBV5-4; clone_size: -; j_call: TRBJ1-2; d_call: -; cdr3_aa: CASSLVSGIESYGYTF; cdr3_nt: TGTGCCAGCAGCTTGGTATCCGGGATTGAAAGCTATGGCTACACCTTC
v_call: TRBV29-1; clone_size: -; j_call: TRBJ2-5; d_call: TRBD1; cdr3_aa: CSDYTGAKTQYF; cdr3_nt: TGCAGCGACTATACAGGGGCGAAGACCCAGTACTTC
v_call: TRBV12-3/TRBV12-4; clone_size: many; j_call: TRBJ2-1; d_call: -; cdr3_aa: CASSPGGEQFF; cdr3_nt: TGTGCCAGCAGTCCTGGAGGCGAGCAGTTCTTC
v_call: TRBV5-1; clone_size: few; j_call: TRBJ2-1; d_call: TRBD1; cdr3_aa: CASSFVDRGAYNEQFF; cdr3_nt: TGCGCCAGCAGCTTTGTGGACAGGGGAGCCTACAATGAGCAGTTCTTC
v_call: TRBV3-1; clone_size: -; j_call: TRBJ1-3; d_call: -; cdr3_aa: CASSQVVQANTIYF; cdr3_nt: TGTGCCAGCAGCCAAGTGGTGCAGGCGAACACCATATATTTT
v_call: TRBV7-8; clone_size: -; j_call: TRBJ2-7; d_call: TRBD2; cdr3_aa: CASSLVVVAGQTYEQYF; cdr3_nt: TGTGCCAGCAGCTTGGTCGTAGTAGCGGGTCAGACCTACGAGCAGTACTTC
v_call: TRBV6-1; clone_size: few; j_call: TRBJ1-2; d_call: -; cdr3_aa: CASSEGGSSSYGYTF; cdr3_nt: TGTGCCAGCAGTGAAGGTGGCAGCTCGAGCTATGGCTACACCTTC